The next 4 T cell receptor beta chains were all read from a single sample in a study of T cell repertoires in cytomegalovirus infection. Each CDR3 protein is one row after TCRdb ran MiXCR on the reads. The data show about 250,000 distinct CDR3 sequences, with around 6.2% seen just once and 5.5% to 8% held by the top ten. The sequenced sample was PBMCs. These receptors were taken from a human donor in good health (CMV status not recorded). Some clones in this sample may be carry-over from other donors' samples.

This clonotype was seen many times. This rearrangement joins TRBV7-2 to TRBJ2-2, with D possibly TRBD1 on 6 matching bases. The V gene's germline CDR1 is SGHTA and CDR2 FQGNSA. V lost 8 bases and J lost 1, with 8 bases in between. The CDR3 length is 13 residues. The CDR3 DNA reads as TGTGCCAGCCAGGGGCAGAACACCGGGGAGCTGTTTTTT. Encoded protein: CASQGQNTGELFF.

This clonotype was detected ten times or more. The rearrangement uses TRBV12-3 or TRBV12-4 and TRBJ2-7; weak D call: TRBD1 (6 bases). Between the trimmed V and J ends, which lost 3 bases and 1 base, there was a span of 7 bases. This CDR3 has 13 amino acids. CDR3 sequence reads: CASSFTGSYEQYF. CDR3 sequence (DNA): TGTGCCAGCAGTTTCACAGGGTCCTACGAGCAGTACTTC.

The V call is TRBV29-1, the J call TRBJ1-2; maybe TRBD1 (6 bases). The CDR3 sequence is 12 residues long. V gave up 6 bases and J gave up 4 bases, with 12 bases separating them. CDR1 and CDR2 (germline): SQVTM, ANQGSEA. The CDR3 DNA follows: TGCAGCGTCTCGGACAGTTTCTATGGCTACACCTTC. Residues: CSVSDSFYGYTF.

Ten or more counts support this clonotype. The chain is built from TRBV7-8 and TRBJ2-7; maybe TRBD1 (5 bases). V was pared by 1 base and J by 2 bases, with 6 bases between. There are 13 residues in the CDR3. CDR1 and CDR2 from the germline V gene are SGHVS and FQNEAQ. The DNA for the CDR3 is TGTGCCAGCAGCTTAGGGACACCCTACGAGCAGTACTTC. It specifies CASSLGTPYEQYF.